This is a list of T cell receptor beta chains from one sample in a study of T cells in Graves' hyperthyroidism and ophthalmopathy. TCRdb independently ran MiXCR on the multiplex PCR reads; one entry per CDR3 protein. The repertoire consists of approximately 600,000 distinct CDR3 sequences, with about 15% occurring once and the leading ten covering less than 6%. Sequenced input: blood. These receptors came from a woman in her 30s with Graves' hyperthyroidism that later progressed to Graves' ophthalmopathy. CDR3s include the opening cysteine and the closing phenylalanine or tryptophan. A D gene is named only where the DNA matches it firmly. Size values are once, few and many counts, or a class for expanded clones, and some rows have none.

d_call	v_call	clone_size	cdr3_length	j_call	cdr3_aa	cdr3_nt
TRBD2	TRBV5-4	few	17	TRBJ2-1	CASSLPGLAGGHNEQFF	TGTGCCAGCAGCTTGCCCGGACTAGCGGGAGGTCACAATGAGCAGTTCTTC
TRBD2	TRBV5-1	-	18	TRBJ2-1	CASSSGLAGGPGGDEQFF	TGCGCCAGCAGCTCGGGACTAGCGGGAGGGCCAGGGGGGGATGAGCAGTTCTTC
-	TRBV25-1	few	15	TRBJ1-5	CASSESSSGNQPQHF	TGTGCCAGCAGTGAATCCTCTTCGGGAAATCAGCCCCAGCATTTT
-	TRBV11-2	many	14	TRBJ2-7	CASSLVQGPLEQYF	TGTGCCAGCAGCTTAGTCCAGGGTCCCTTGGAGCAGTACTTC
-	TRBV10-3	few	11	TRBJ2-1	CAISDGGEQFF	TGTGCCATCAGTGACGGGGGAGAGCAGTTCTTC
TRBD2	TRBV24-1	many	17	TRBJ2-1	CATSDPETSGRGNEQFF	TGTGCCACCAGTGACCCAGAGACTAGCGGGAGAGGCAATGAGCAGTTCTTC
-	TRBV9	few	13	TRBJ2-7	CASSVGPSSEQYF	TGTGCCAGCAGCGTAGGACCCTCAAGCGAGCAGTACTTC
TRBD2	TRBV25-1	-	17	TRBJ2-1	CASSVPHGRAFYNEQFF	TGTGCCAGCAGTGTCCCCCACGGGAGGGCCTTCTACAATGAGCAGTTCTTC
TRBD2	TRBV20-1	-	15	TRBJ2-2	CSAPSGARGTGELFF	TGCAGTGCCCCTAGCGGGGCGCGGGGCACCGGGGAGCTGTTTTTT
-	TRBV6-1	many	15	TRBJ2-7	CASSEEKGLPYEQYF	TGTGCCAGCAGTGAAGAAAAGGGGCTTCCCTACGAGCAGTACTTC
TRBD2	TRBV4-1	-	17	TRBJ2-3	CASSQDETSGRADTQYF	TGCGCCAGCAGCCAAGACGAAACTAGCGGGAGGGCTGATACGCAGTATTTT
-	TRBV6-1	-	14	TRBJ1-2	CASSPLPGAEGYTF	TGTGCCAGCAGTCCACTCCCCGGGGCGGAGGGCTACACCTTC
TRBD1	TRBV12-5	-	17	TRBJ1-4	CASGSEPRTGYNEKLFF	TGTGCTAGTGGTTCGGAACCCCGGACAGGTTATAATGAAAAACTGTTTTTT
-	TRBV6-2/TRBV6-3	many	14	TRBJ2-7	CASSYSMGAYEQYF	TGTGCCAGCAGTTACTCGATGGGGGCCTACGAGCAGTACTTC
-	TRBV18	many	14	TRBJ2-1	CASSPPGLLNEQFF	TGTGCCAGCTCACCACCGGGACTCCTCAATGAGCAGTTCTTC
TRBD1	TRBV20-1	few	12	TRBJ2-5	CSARDATGGQYF	TGCAGTGCTAGAGACGCGACAGGGGGCCAGTACTTC
TRBD2	TRBV25-1	many	15	TRBJ2-1	CASSVRAGVINEQFF	TGTGCCAGCAGTGTCAGAGCGGGAGTTATCAATGAGCAGTTCTTC
-	TRBV10-3	many	14	TRBJ2-5	CAISSSAAQETQYF	TGTGCCATCAGTTCTAGCGCCGCCCAAGAGACCCAGTACTTC
-	TRBV7-2	many	15	TRBJ1-2	CASSSSFVINYGYTF	TGTGCCAGCAGCTCCTCATTTGTGATTAACTATGGCTACACCTTC
TRBD2	TRBV6-5	many	15	TRBJ2-5	CASSYGAGALETQYF	TGTGCCAGCAGTTACGGGGCGGGAGCTTTGGAGACCCAGTACTTC
-	TRBV9	many	13	TRBJ2-1	CASSVGANNEQFF	TGTGCCAGCAGCGTAGGAGCGAACAATGAGCAGTTCTTC
-	TRBV20-1	many	16	TRBJ1-5	CSARGIDGHSNQPQHF	TGCAGTGCTAGAGGGATCGACGGCCATAGCAATCAGCCCCAGCATTTT
-	TRBV28	many	15	TRBJ1-5	CASSLSRGGNQPQHF	TGTGCCAGCAGTTTATCTCGGGGAGGCAATCAGCCCCAGCATTTT
-	TRBV27	many	14	TRBJ2-7	CASSSGDSAYEQYF	TGTGCCAGCAGTTCAGGGGATTCGGCCTACGAGCAGTACTTC
-	TRBV5-1	many	15	TRBJ2-2	CASSFGRRLSGELFF	TGCGCCAGCAGCTTCGGTCGACGGCTGTCCGGGGAGCTGTTTTTT
TRBD1	TRBV19	-	16	TRBJ1-1	CASSMSRGQMNTEAFF	TGTGCCAGTAGTATGTCCCGGGGACAGATGAACACTGAAGCTTTCTTT
-	TRBV6-1	-	16	TRBJ1-3	CASSVRQGSTGNTIYF	TGTGCCAGCTCGGTACGTCAGGGCTCGACTGGAAACACCATATATTTT
-	TRBV19	-	13	TRBJ1-3	CATQDSSGNTIYF	TGTGCCACTCAGGACAGCTCTGGAAACACCATATATTTT
TRBD2	TRBV20-1	many	13	TRBJ2-1	CSARGLADNEQFF	TGCAGTGCACGGGGACTAGCGGACAATGAGCAGTTCTTC
-	TRBV12-3/TRBV12-4	many	15	TRBJ2-2	CAIFGGHPNTGELFF	TGTGCCATCTTTGGCGGACACCCGAACACCGGGGAGCTGTTTTTT
TRBD2	TRBV5-1	many	17	TRBJ2-7	CASSLSPASGPSYEQYF	TGCGCCAGCAGCTTGAGCCCGGCTAGCGGGCCCTCCTACGAGCAGTACTTC
-	TRBV29-1	many	12	TRBJ1-2	CSVRDINYGYTF	TGCAGCGTCCGGGACATAAACTATGGCTACACCTTC
TRBD2	TRBV9	few	15	TRBJ2-7	CASSVSGSPTYEQYF	TGTGCCAGCAGCGTAAGCGGGAGCCCTACCTACGAGCAGTACTTC
-	TRBV7-3	many	13	TRBJ2-1	CASSMDISDEQFF	TGTGCCAGCAGTATGGACATATCGGATGAGCAGTTCTTC
-	TRBV2	many	15	TRBJ1-5	CASSEFGQGNQPQHF	TGTGCCAGCAGTGAATTTGGGCAGGGCAATCAGCCCCAGCATTTT
-	TRBV12-3/TRBV12-4	many	15	TRBJ1-5	CASSLAVGYNQPQHF	TGTGCCAGCAGTTTAGCGGTGGGGTACAATCAGCCCCAGCATTTT
-	TRBV6-1	many	14	TRBJ2-7	CASRGNGRSYEQYF	TGTGCCAGCAGGGGGAACGGTCGGTCCTACGAGCAGTACTTC